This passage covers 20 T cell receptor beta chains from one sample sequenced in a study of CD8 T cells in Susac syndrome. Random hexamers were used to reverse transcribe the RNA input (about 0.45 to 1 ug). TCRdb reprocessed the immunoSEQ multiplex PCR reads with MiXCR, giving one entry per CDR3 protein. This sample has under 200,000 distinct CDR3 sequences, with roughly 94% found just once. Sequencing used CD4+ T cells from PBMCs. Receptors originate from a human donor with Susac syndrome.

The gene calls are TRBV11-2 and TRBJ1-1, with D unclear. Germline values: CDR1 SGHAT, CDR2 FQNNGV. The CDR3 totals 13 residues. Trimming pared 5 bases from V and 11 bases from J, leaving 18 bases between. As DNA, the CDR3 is TGTGCCAGCAGCCCTAGTTGGGCCCTAAAGGCTTTCTTT. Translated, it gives CASSPSWALKAFF.

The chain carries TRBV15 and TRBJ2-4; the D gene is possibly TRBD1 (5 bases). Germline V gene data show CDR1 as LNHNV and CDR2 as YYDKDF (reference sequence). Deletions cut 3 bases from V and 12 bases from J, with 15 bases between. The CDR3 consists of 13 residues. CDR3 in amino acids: CATSSRQGTNQYF. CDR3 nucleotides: TGTGCCACCAGCAGCCGGCAGGGAACAAATCAGTACTTC.

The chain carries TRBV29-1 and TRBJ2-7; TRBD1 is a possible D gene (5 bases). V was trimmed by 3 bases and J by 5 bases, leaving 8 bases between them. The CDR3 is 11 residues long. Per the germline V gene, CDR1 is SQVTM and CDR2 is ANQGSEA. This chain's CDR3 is CSVDWGNEQYF. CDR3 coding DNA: TGCAGCGTTGACTGGGGCAACGAGCAGTACTTC.

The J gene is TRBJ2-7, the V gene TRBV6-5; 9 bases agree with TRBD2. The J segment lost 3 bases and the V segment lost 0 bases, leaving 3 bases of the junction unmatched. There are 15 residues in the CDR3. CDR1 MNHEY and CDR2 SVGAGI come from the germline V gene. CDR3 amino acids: CASSYSRGGFYEQYF. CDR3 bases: TGTGCCAGCAGTTACTCGCGGGGGGGTTTCTACGAGCAGTACTTC.

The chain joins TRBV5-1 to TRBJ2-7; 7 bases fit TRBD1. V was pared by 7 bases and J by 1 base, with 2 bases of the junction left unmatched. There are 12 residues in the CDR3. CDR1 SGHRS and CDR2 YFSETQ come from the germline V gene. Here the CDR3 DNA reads TGCGCCAGCTGGGACAGTTCCTACGAGCAGTACTTC. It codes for CASWDSSYEQYF.

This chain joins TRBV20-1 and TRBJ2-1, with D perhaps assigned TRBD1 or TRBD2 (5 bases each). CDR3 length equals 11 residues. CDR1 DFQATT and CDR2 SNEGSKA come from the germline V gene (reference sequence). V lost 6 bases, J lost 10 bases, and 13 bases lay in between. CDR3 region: CSALGRNEQFF. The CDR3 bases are TGCAGTGCCTTGGGACGCAACGAGCAGTTCTTC.

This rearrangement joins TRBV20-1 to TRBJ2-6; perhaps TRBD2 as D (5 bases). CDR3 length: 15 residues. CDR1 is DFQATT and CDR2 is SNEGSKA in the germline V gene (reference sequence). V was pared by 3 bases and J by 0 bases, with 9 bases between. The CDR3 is CSASLGSSGANVLTF. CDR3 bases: TGCAGTGCTAGTTTGGGGAGCTCTGGGGCCAACGTCCTGACTTTC.

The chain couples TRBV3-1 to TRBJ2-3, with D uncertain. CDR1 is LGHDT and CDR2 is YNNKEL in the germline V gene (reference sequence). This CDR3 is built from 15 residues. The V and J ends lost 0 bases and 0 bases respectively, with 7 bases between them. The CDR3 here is CASSQERASTDTQYF. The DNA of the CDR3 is TGTGCCAGCAGCCAAGAACGAGCTAGCACAGATACGCAGTATTTT.

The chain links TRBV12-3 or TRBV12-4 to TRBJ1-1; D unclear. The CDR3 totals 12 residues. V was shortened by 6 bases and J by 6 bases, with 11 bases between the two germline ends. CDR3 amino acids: CASSPGEAEAFF. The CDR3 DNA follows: TGTGCCAGCAGCCCTGGAGAGGCTGAAGCTTTCTTT.

CDR3 coding DNA: TGCAGTGCTAGTTCTGGGGGCGGGTTTAGCAATCAGCCCCAGCATTTT. Translating gives CSASSGGGFSNQPQHF. V gene TRBV20-1 combines with J gene TRBJ1-5; perhaps TRBD1 as D (6 bases). Trimming removed 3 bases at V and 0 bases at J, with 15 bases between. Germline V gene sequence: CDR1 DFQATT, CDR2 SNEGSKA (reference sequence). The CDR3 consists of 16 residues.

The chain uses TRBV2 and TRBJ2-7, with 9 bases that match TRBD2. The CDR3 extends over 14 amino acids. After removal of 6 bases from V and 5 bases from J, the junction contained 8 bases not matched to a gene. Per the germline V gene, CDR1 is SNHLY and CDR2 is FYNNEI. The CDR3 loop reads CASREPSGVHEQYF. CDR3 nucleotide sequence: TGTGCCAGCAGGGAGCCTAGCGGGGTCCACGAGCAGTACTTC.

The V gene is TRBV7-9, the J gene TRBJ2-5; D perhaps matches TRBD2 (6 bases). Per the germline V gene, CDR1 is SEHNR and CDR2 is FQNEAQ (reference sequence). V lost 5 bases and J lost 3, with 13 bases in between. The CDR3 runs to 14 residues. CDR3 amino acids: CASSGGTHEETQYF. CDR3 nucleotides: TGTGCCAGCAGCGGGGGGACTCACGAAGAGACCCAGTACTTC.

The CDR3: CASSLTHQTDTQYF. Written as DNA, the CDR3 is TGTGCCAGCAGCTTAACCCATCAAACAGATACGCAGTATTTT. The J gene is TRBJ2-3, the V gene TRBV7-9; D uncertain. The germline gives CDR1 SEHNR, CDR2 FQNEAQ (reference sequence). Trimming shortened V by 2 bases and J by 3 bases, and 9 bases separated the two germline ends. This CDR3 is 14 amino acids long.

Written as DNA, the CDR3 is TGTGCCAGCAGCCAGAGGGTTACCTACGAGCAGTACTTC. It is translated as CASSQRVTYEQYF. This sequence joins TRBV3-1 and TRBJ2-7; possible D gene TRBD2, 5 bases. The CDR3 has 13 amino acids. Germline V gene sequence: CDR1 LGHDT, CDR2 YNNKEL (reference sequence). V dropped 3 bases and J dropped 2 bases, with 8 bases sitting between them.

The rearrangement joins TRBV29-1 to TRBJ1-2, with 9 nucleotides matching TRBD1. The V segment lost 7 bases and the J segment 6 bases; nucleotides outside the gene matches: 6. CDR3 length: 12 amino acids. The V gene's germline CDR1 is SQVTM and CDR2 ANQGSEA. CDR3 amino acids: CSAGDRADGYTF. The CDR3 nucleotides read TGCAGCGCCGGGGACAGGGCGGATGGCTACACCTTC.

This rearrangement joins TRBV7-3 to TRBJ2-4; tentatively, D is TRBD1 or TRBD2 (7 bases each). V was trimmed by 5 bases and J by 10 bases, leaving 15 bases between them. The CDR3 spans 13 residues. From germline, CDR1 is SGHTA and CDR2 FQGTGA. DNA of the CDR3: TGTGCCAGCAGCCGGGACCAGGGGGGGATTCAGTACTTC. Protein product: CASSRDQGGIQYF.

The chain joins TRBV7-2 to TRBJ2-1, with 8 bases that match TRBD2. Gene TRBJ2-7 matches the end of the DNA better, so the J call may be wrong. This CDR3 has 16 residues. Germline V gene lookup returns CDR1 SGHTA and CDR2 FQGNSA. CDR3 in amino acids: CASSLAALAGRHEQYF. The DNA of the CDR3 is TGTGCCAGCAGCTTAGCGGCATTAGCGGGGCGGCACGAGCAGTACTTC.

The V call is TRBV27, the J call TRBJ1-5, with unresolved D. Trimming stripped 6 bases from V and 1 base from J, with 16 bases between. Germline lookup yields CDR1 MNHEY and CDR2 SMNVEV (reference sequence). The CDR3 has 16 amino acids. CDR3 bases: TGTGCCAGCAGCCCATCGGGAACAGAGAGCAATCAGCCCCAGCATTTT. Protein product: CASSPSGTESNQPQHF.

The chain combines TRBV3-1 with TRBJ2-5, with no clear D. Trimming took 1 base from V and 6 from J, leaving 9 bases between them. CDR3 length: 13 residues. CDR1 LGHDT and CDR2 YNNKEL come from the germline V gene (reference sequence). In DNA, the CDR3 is TGTGCCAGCAGCCAAGTTAAGGAAAAGACCCAGTACTTC. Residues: CASSQVKEKTQYF.

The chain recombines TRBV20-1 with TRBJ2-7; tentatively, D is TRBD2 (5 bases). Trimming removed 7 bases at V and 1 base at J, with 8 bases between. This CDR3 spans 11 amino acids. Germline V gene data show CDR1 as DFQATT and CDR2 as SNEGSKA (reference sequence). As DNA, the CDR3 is TGCAGTGGGGGAGTTTCCTACGAGCAGTACTTC. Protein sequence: CSGGVSYEQYF.